Listed here are 8 T cell receptor beta chains from one sample, sequenced in a study of blood T cell repertoires in COVID-19. Profiling relied on immunoSEQ multiplex PCR, and the TCRdb table lists in-frame clones only, not all of them. Of 100,000 to 150,000 clones listed, about 86% are singletons. Sequences were obtained from PBMCs or T cells enriched from blood (not recorded which). Every receptor here comes from a man aged 40-50 years with acute COVID-19.

V is TRBV5-4 and J is TRBJ2-7, with 7 nucleotides matching TRBD1. V gave up 4 bases and J gave up 5 bases; unmatched junction bases: 6. The CDR3 runs to 13 residues. Germline CDR1 is SGHNT and CDR2 is YYREEE (reference sequence). DNA for the CDR3: TGTGCCAGCAGCATTAAGGGGGCGGACGAGCAGTACTTC. Translation: CASSIKGADEQYF.

This clone was recorded a few times. This chain's CDR3 is CSASKSGVPDTQYF. In DNA, the CDR3 is TGCAGTGCTAGTAAAAGCGGTGTGCCAGATACGCAGTATTTT. The chain joins TRBV20-1 to TRBJ2-3; maybe TRBD2 (5 bases). Germline V CDR1 and CDR2: DFQATT, SNEGSKA (reference sequence). The CDR3 length is 14 residues. Trimming removed 3 bases at V and 4 bases at J, with 14 bases between.

The V gene is TRBV9, the J gene TRBJ2-3, with 7 bases that match TRBD2. The CDR3 runs to 14 residues. Losses at the gene ends were 4 bases for V and 4 bases for J; bases not matched to a gene: 6. Looked up from germline, CDR1 is SGDLS and CDR2 is YYNGEE. The CDR3 DNA reads TGTGCCAGCAGCTCAGCGGGGAGCGCAGATACGCAGTATTTT. Its protein product is CASSSAGSADTQYF.

The rearrangement joins TRBV7-2 to TRBJ1-2; TRBD1 agrees at 9 bases. V was clipped by 10 bases and J by 2 bases; unmatched bases: 8. Germline values: CDR1 SGHTA, CDR2 FQGNSA. The CDR3 is 14 residues long. The CDR3 DNA reads TGTGCCACCAACACAGGGGGCGTAAACTATGGCTACACCTTC. It translates to CATNTGGVNYGYTF. The complete variable domain, with remaining parts taken from reference TRBV7-2 and TRBJ1-2, reads GAGVSQSPSNKVTEKGKDVELRCDPISGHTALYWYRQSLGQGLEFLIYFQGNSAPDKSGLPSDRFSAERTGGSVSTLTIQRTQQEDSAVYLCATNTGGVNYGYTFGSGTRLTVV.

This chain links TRBV19 with TRBJ1-2; D remains unclear. The CDR3 spans 14 residues. The V gene's germline CDR1 is LNHDA and CDR2 SQIVND (reference sequence). Trimming took off 3 bases at V and 4 bases at J, with 12 bases between the two ends. CDR3: CASSIKTRTYGYTF. CDR3 nucleotides: TGTGCCAGTAGTATTAAGACAAGAACCTATGGCTACACCTTC.

The sample holds a few counts of this clone. CDR3 region: CASRNRGLANTDTQYF. The CDR3 region has the DNA TGTGCCAGTAGAAACAGGGGACTAGCGAACACAGATACGCAGTATTTT. The chain employs TRBV19 and TRBJ2-3; 10 nucleotides match TRBD2. The CDR3 has 16 residues. Losses at the gene ends were 6 bases for V and 2 bases for J; bases not matched to a gene: 8. CDR1 is LNHDA, CDR2 SQIVND, per germline (reference sequence).

The chain links TRBV19 to TRBJ2-6, with D unclear. Germline V gene lookup returns CDR1 LNHDA and CDR2 SQIVND (reference sequence). The V gene lost 2 bases and the J gene lost 4 bases, with 15 bases spanning the gap. The CDR3 loop spans 17 amino acids. DNA of the CDR3: TGTGCCAGTAGTATATGGAGCACTCCGATGGGGGCCAACGTCCTGACTTTC. It translates to CASSIWSTPMGANVLTF.

This chain joins TRBV18 and TRBJ1-2, with 7 bases fitting TRBD1. The junction had 11 bases not matched to a gene; V was cut back by 2 bases and J by 8 bases. This CDR3 has 15 amino acids. Germline V gene data show CDR1 as KGHSH and CDR2 as LQKENI. This CDR3 is CASSPTTDTGAGYTF. CDR3 DNA: TGTGCCAGCTCACCAACCACGGACACAGGGGCAGGCTACACCTTC. The whole variable domain, remainder taken from reference TRBV18 and TRBJ1-2, is NAGVMQNPRHLVRRRGQEARLRCSPMKGHSHVYWYRQLPEEGLKFMVYLQKENIIDESGMPKERFSAEFPKEGPSILRIQQVVRGDSAAYFCASSPTTDTGAGYTFGSGTRLTVV.